This note documents a single TCR beta chain sequence. Original methodology: Nucleated cell number was recorded as an estimate derived from reference gene primer amplification. Libraries were prepared by immunoSEQ multiplex PCR; TCRdb keeps only in-frame clonotypes and omits some of them. The V and J calls and clone size were taken over from that table, and D and trimming were inferred from the DNA. The data contain just over 650,000 clones, about 90% of them singletons. The CDR3 totals 15 residues. Germline V CDR1 and CDR2: KGHDR, SFDVKD. The V end lost 1 base, the J end lost 4 bases, and 9 bases lay between the germline ends. The data were obtained in a study of blood T cell repertoires in COVID-19. Study as a whole: Acute and convalescent COVID-19 samples came from the United States, Italy and Spain. Nucleic acid was either cDNA or gDNA, and it came from T cells, B-cell-depleted T cells, or PBMCs.

The sequenced sample was peripheral blood. The clonotype was recovered from a woman between 18 and 29 years old with acute or convalescent COVID-19. The genes are TRBV24-1 and TRBJ2-2; possibly TRBD1 for D (6 bases). CDR3 region: CATSDLGQTTGELFF. DNA of the CDR3: TGTGCCACCAGTGATTTAGGACAGACCACCGGGGAGCTGTTTTTT.